These 25 T cell receptor beta chains share one sample of origin, sequenced in a study of T cell clusters in autoimmune cytopenias. TRB amplification used 250 ng of peripheral blood genomic DNA. TRB was amplified by touch-down multiplex PCR, primer pools A and B combined. TCRdb processed the multiplex PCR reads again and assigns one entry to each CDR3 protein, with no DNA. The sample holds thousands of distinct CDR3 sequences. The sequenced material came from peripheral blood. These receptors all stem from a human donor with an autoimmune cytopenia or autoimmune hepatitis (not recorded which).

This chain links TRBV20-1 with TRBJ1-1; checking the TCRdb D call of TRBD1 is not possible without DNA. Germline lookup yields CDR1 DFQATT and CDR2 SNEGSKA (reference sequence). The length of the CDR3 is 12 residues. The chain's CDR3 is CSARDRGREAFF.

The chain uses TRBV7-3 and TRBJ1-1; absent DNA, TCRdb's TRBD1 call cannot be checked. This CDR3 has 13 amino acids. Per the germline V gene, CDR1 is SGHTA and CDR2 is FQGTGA. This chain's CDR3 is CASSFRVNTEAFF.

The rearrangement uses TRBV20-1 and TRBJ2-3; without DNA, the TCRdb call of TRBD1 cannot be checked. CDR1 DFQATT and CDR2 SNEGSKA come from the germline V gene (reference sequence). This CDR3 spans 15 amino acids. This CDR3 is CSAGDWGVGTDTQYF.

This rearrangement joins TRBV5-6 to TRBJ2-7; TCRdb outputs TRBD1, but without DNA this stays unchecked. The length of the CDR3 is 13 residues. The V gene's germline CDR1 is SGHDT and CDR2 YYEEEE. The CDR3: CASRYRGVSEQYF.

The chain recombines TRBV12-3 or TRBV12-4 with TRBJ1-2; TCRdb proposes TRBD1, but this gene call is untestable without DNA. This CDR3 region has 13 residues. CDR3 protein: CASSRYRVYGYTF.

V usage is TRBV19 and J usage is TRBJ2-7; TCRdb proposes TRBD1, but this gene call is untestable without DNA. The length of the CDR3 is 11 residues. Germline V gene sequence: CDR1 LNHDA, CDR2 SQIVND (reference sequence). The CDR3 sequence: CASGQGYEQYF.

J is TRBJ1-1 and V is TRBV18; TCRdb's D gene call, TRBD1, goes unchecked for lack of DNA. The CDR3 contains 15 residues. Per the germline V gene, CDR1 is KGHSH and CDR2 is LQKENI. CDR3 sequence reads: CASSPYRAQGKYAFF.

The chain combines TRBV6-6 with TRBJ2-5. The CDR3 has 12 residues. The germline V gene encodes CDR1 MNHNY and CDR2 SVGAGI (reference sequence). This chain's CDR3 is CASMPSEETQYF.

This chain links TRBV7-3 with TRBJ2-3; lacking DNA, the TRBD1 call made by TCRdb goes unchecked. The CDR3 contains 14 residues. The germline V gene encodes CDR1 SGHTA and CDR2 FQGTGA. The chain's CDR3 is CASSLQGGTDTQYF.

This chain uses TRBV20-1 with TRBJ2-7; TCRdb proposes TRBD2, but this gene call is untestable without DNA. CDR3 length: 14 residues. CDR1 and CDR2 (germline): DFQATT, SNEGSKA (reference sequence). The CDR3 sequence: CSASSSGNDYEQYF.

The CDR3 here is CSAYRLAGESGELFF. V is TRBV20-1 and J is TRBJ2-2; TCRdb's D gene call, TRBD2, goes unchecked for lack of DNA. From germline, CDR1 is DFQATT and CDR2 SNEGSKA (reference sequence). The CDR3 extends over 15 amino acids.

The chain is built from TRBV6-6 and TRBJ2-1; the D call from TCRdb, TRBD2, cannot be confirmed without DNA. This CDR3 is 12 amino acids long. The germline V gene encodes CDR1 MNHNY and CDR2 SVGAGI (reference sequence). The CDR3 reads CASRDTTGTLFF.

V usage is TRBV29-1 and J usage is TRBJ1-2. The CDR3 totals 11 residues. Per the germline V gene, CDR1 is SQVTM and CDR2 is ANQGSEA. This CDR3 is CSVVLGDGYTF.

V is TRBV30 and J is TRBJ1-5; TCRdb returns TRBD1, unconfirmable since there is no DNA. Germline V gene sequence: CDR1 GTSNPN, CDR2 SVGIG (reference sequence). The CDR3 runs to 13 residues. The CDR3 loop reads CACSGKGNQPQHF. Filled out from reference TRBV30 and TRBJ1-5, the complete variable domain reads SQTIHQWPATLVQPVGSPLSLECTVEGTSNPNLYWYRQAAGRGLQLLFYSVGIGQISSEVPQNLSASRPQDRQFILSSKKLLLSDSGFYLCACSGKGNQPQHFGDGTRLSIL.

This clonotype is deemed medium-sized by its frequency. The chain joins TRBV6-5 to TRBJ2-7; TCRdb selects TRBD2, and the lack of DNA leaves this call unchecked. The CDR3 has 15 residues. Germline V gene data show CDR1 as MNHEY and CDR2 as SVGAGI. This CDR3 reads CASSYSLAGSYEQYF.

The chain couples TRBV5-5 to TRBJ1-4. CDR3 size: 16 residues. CDR1 is SGHKS and CDR2 is YYEKEE in the germline V gene (reference sequence). This chain's CDR3 is CASSLVEVATNEKLFF.

By frequency, this clonotype is medium-sized (0.01 to 0.1%). The gene calls are TRBV27 and TRBJ2-1; lacking DNA, the TRBD2 call made by TCRdb goes unchecked. Germline V gene sequence: CDR1 MNHEY, CDR2 SMNVEV (reference sequence). The CDR3 runs to 15 residues. The CDR3 region is CASSLVPGLSNEQFF.

V and J are TRBV19 and TRBJ2-1; TCRdb outputs TRBD1, but without DNA this stays unchecked. CDR3 size: 15 residues. Germline V gene sequence: CDR1 LNHDA, CDR2 SQIVND (reference sequence). CDR3 protein: CASSKPGQGRNEQFF. Full variable domain (outside the CDR3, taken from reference TRBV19 and TRBJ2-1): DGGITQSPKYLFRKEGQNVTLSCEQNLNHDAMYWYRQDPGQGLRLIYYSQIVNDFQKGDIAEGYSVSREKKESFPLTVTSAQKNPTAFYLCASSKPGQGRNEQFFGPGTRLTVL.

The J gene is TRBJ2-7, the V gene TRBV6-5; as DNA is missing, the TRBD1 call by TCRdb cannot be tested. This CDR3 contains 14 residues. Germline loops: CDR1 MNHEY, CDR2 SVGAGI. CDR3 sequence: CASRGGPRDYEQYF.

This chain connects TRBV11-2 to TRBJ2-7. There are 13 residues in the CDR3. Germline values: CDR1 SGHAT, CDR2 FQNNGV. CDR3 residues: CASSLGQRYEQYF.

This chain uses TRBV29-1 with TRBJ1-2; TCRdb's D call of TRBD1 is untestable without DNA. The CDR3 is 13 amino acids. Germline assignment: CDR1 SQVTM and CDR2 ANQGSEA. The CDR3 protein is CSVHFSGTFGYTF.

CDR3 amino acids: CASSLASSRAVGYTF. V is TRBV5-1 and J is TRBJ1-2; the D gene TCRdb calls, TRBD1, cannot be checked with no DNA. The CDR3 covers 15 residues. Germline V lookup: CDR1 SGHRS, CDR2 YFSETQ. The variable domain in full, completed from reference TRBV5-1 and TRBJ1-2, reads KAGVTQTPRYLIKTRGQQVTLSCSPISGHRSVSWYQQTPGQGLQFLFEYFSETQRNKGNFPGRFSGRQFSNSRSEMNVSTLELGDSALYLCASSLASSRAVGYTFGSGTRLTVV.

This clonotype is called medium-sized based on its frequency. The chain joins TRBV18 to TRBJ1-5; TCRdb proposes TRBD1, but this gene call is untestable without DNA. The CDR3 extends over 16 amino acids. From germline, CDR1 is KGHSH and CDR2 LQKENI. This CDR3 is CASSLTGGRDNQPQHF.

This clonotype is deemed medium-sized by its frequency. This rearrangement joins TRBV20-1 to TRBJ1-1; TCRdb calls TRBD1, which cannot be checked without DNA. Germline V gene lookup returns CDR1 DFQATT and CDR2 SNEGSKA (reference sequence). The CDR3 runs to 14 residues. The CDR3 sequence is CSARDAGLNTEAFF.

This sequence joins TRBV12-3 or TRBV12-4 and TRBJ2-5; with no DNA, the TCRdb D assignment of TRBD1 cannot be verified. The CDR3 covers 14 residues. CDR3 amino acids: CASSLGAGGETQYF.